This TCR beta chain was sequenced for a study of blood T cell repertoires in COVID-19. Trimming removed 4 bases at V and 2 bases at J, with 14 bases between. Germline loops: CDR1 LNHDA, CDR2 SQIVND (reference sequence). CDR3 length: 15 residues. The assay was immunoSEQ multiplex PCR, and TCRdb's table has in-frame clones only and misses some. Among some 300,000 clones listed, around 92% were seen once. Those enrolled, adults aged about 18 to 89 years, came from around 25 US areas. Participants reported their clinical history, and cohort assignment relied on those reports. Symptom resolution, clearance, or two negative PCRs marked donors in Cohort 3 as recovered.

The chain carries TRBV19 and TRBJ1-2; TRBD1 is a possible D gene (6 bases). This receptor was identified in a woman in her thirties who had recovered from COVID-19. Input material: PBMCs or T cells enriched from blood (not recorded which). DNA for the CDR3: TGTGCCAGTAGTACTCCACCCACAGGGAACTATGGCTACACCTTC. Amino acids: CASSTPPTGNYGYTF.